This T cell receptor (beta chain) was captured in a study of beta chain features in type 1 diabetes. Study-level points and caveats: TCRB CDR3 length was moderately but significantly reduced in all four CD4+ subsets of Type 1 diabetes patients.

What was sequenced were expressed TCRB transcripts, since all of the isolated RNA had been reverse transcribed. TCRdb's copy holds only in-frame clones and misses some; the assay was immunoSEQ multiplex PCR. Of about 340,000 clones in the sample, approximately 12% are singletons; the top ten hold roughly 0.015%. With respect to this clone: What it binds is unknown.

This CDR3 is built from 17 residues. V lost 2 bases to trimming and J lost 1 base, with 15 bases between them. In germline, CDR1 is SGHTA, CDR2 FQGTGA. The genes are TRBV7-3 and TRBJ2-4; D perhaps matches TRBD1 (5 bases). The sequencing input was naive CD4+ T cells from blood. The sequence came from a woman aged 18-29 years with type 1 diabetes. In DNA, the CDR3 is TGTGCCAGCAGCTTAGGTGTACAGGCTACCGCCAAAAACATTCAGTACTTC. Residues: CASSLGVQATAKNIQYF. The full variable domain, its missing parts supplied by reference TRBV7-3 and TRBJ2-4, is GAGVSQTPSNKVTEKGKYVELRCDPISGHTALYWYRQSLGQGPEFLIYFQGTGAADDSGLPNDRFFAVRPEGSVSTLKIQRTERGDSAVYLCASSLGVQATAKNIQYFGAGTRLSVL.